This T cell receptor beta chain derives from a study of blood T cell repertoires in COVID-19. The overall study: From T cells, B-cell-depleted T cells, or PBMCs came the material, which was cDNA or gDNA.

Generated by immunoSEQ multiplex PCR, the TCRdb table keeps only in-frame clones and is missing some. The sample consists of some 200,000 clones, approximately 90% of them appearing once. The V gene end was trimmed by 5 bases and the J gene end by 4 bases; junction bases not matched to a gene: 6. The CDR3 is 15 amino acids. Looked up from germline, CDR1 is SGHTA and CDR2 is FQGNSA. The clonotype originates from a man older than 75 with acute or convalescent COVID-19. V is TRBV7-2 and J is TRBJ2-5; 11 bases match TRBD2. Sequencing used peripheral blood. The CDR3 loop reads CASSPPSGRSETQYF. The CDR3 DNA is TGTGCCAGCAGCCCACCTAGCGGGAGGTCAGAGACCCAGTACTTC.